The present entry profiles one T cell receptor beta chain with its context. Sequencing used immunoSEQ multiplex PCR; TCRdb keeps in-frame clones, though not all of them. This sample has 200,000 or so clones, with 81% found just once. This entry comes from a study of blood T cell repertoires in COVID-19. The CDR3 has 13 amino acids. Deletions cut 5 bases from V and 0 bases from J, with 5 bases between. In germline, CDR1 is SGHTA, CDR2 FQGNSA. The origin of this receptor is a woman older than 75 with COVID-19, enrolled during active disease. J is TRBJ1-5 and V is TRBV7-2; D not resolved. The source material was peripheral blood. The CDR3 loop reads CASSTDSNQPQHF. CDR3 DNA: TGTGCCAGCAGCACAGATAGCAATCAGCCCCAGCATTTT.